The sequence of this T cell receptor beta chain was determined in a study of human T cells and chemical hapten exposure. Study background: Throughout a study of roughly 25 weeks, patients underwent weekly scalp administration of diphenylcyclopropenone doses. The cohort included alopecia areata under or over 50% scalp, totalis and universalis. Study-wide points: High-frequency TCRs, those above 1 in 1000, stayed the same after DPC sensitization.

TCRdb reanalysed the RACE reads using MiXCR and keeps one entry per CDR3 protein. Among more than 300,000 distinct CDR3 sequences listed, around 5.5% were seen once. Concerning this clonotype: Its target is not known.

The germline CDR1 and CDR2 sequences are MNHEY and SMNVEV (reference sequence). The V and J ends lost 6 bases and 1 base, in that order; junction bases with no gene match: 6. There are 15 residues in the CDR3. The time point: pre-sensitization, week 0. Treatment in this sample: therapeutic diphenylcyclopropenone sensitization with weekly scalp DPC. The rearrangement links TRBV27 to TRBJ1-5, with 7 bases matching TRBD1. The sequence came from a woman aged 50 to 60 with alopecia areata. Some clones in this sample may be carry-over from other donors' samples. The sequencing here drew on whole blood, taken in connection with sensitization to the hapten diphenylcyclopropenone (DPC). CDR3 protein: CASRTRGRSNQPQHF. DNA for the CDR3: TGTGCCAGCAGGACCAGGGGGAGAAGCAATCAGCCCCAGCATTTT.